A selection of T cell receptor beta chains follows, all from one sample in a study of cytomegalovirus exposure and HLA in healthy donors. Libraries were prepared by immunoSEQ multiplex PCR; TCRdb keeps only in-frame clonotypes and omits some of them. The repertoire holds nearly 110,000 clones, with about 88% as singletons. The sample was PBMCs. These receptors were taken from a woman under 30 in good health and CMV-seropositive. Each CDR3 is given with its conserved first and last residue. The D gene is left open where the match is weak. A clone size is listed for some rows: how often the clone was seen (once, few, many), or a class if it is expanded.

cdr3_aa,cdr3_nt,cdr3_length,j_call,clone_size,d_call,v_call
CASSSRTESNQPQHF,TGTGCCAGCAGCTCTCGGACAGAAAGCAATCAGCCCCAGCATTTT,15,TRBJ1-5,-,-,TRBV5-5
CATRMQGSSYNEQFF,TGTGCCACCAGAATGCAGGGAAGCTCCTACAATGAGCAGTTCTTC,15,TRBJ2-1,-,-,TRBV15
CASSGGSGVEKLFF,TGTGCCAGCAGTGGGGGATCGGGGGTTGAAAAACTGTTTTTT,14,TRBJ1-4,-,-,TRBV2
CASRQGSQPQHF,TGTGCCAGCAGACAGGGGAGTCAGCCCCAGCATTTT,12,TRBJ1-5,-,TRBD1,TRBV28
CASSFGQGSNQPQHF,TGTGCCAGTAGTTTTGGTCAGGGTAGCAATCAGCCCCAGCATTTT,15,TRBJ1-5,-,-,TRBV19
CASSRRGSSSPLHF,TGTGCCAGCAGCCGCAGGGGGTCAAGTTCACCCCTCCACTTT,14,TRBJ1-6,-,TRBD1,TRBV11-2
CASMDRSNQPQHF,TGTGCCAGCATGGACAGGTCCAATCAGCCCCAGCATTTT,13,TRBJ1-5,-,TRBD1,TRBV6-1
CASRNPGQGYEQYF,TGTGCCAGCAGGAACCCGGGACAGGGCTACGAGCAGTACTTC,14,TRBJ2-7,-,TRBD1,TRBV6-1
CASSPSAGGVPGELFF,TGTGCCAGCTCACCTTCTGCGGGGGGAGTTCCCGGGGAGCTGTTTTTT,16,TRBJ2-2,-,TRBD2,TRBV18
CASRASSGRTEAFF,TGTGCCAGTAGGGCGTCCAGCGGTCGCACTGAAGCTTTCTTT,14,TRBJ1-1,-,-,TRBV19
CASSVGQGHYGYTF,TGTGCCAGCAGCGTGGGACAGGGGCACTATGGCTACACCTTC,14,TRBJ1-2,-,TRBD1,TRBV27
CASSLTGDYGYTF,TGTGCCAGTAGCCTAACAGGGGACTATGGCTACACCTTC,13,TRBJ1-2,-,TRBD1,TRBV19
CASNQRQGGRGYTF,TGTGCCAGCAATCAGAGACAGGGTGGTAGAGGCTACACCTTC,14,TRBJ1-2,-,TRBD1,TRBV2
CASSFISGQGGYTF,TGTGCCAGCAGCTTTATATCAGGGCAGGGTGGCTACACCTTC,14,TRBJ1-2,once,-,TRBV5-5
CASSPPGGTQYF,TGTGCCAGCTCACCACCGGGAGGGACCCAGTACTTC,12,TRBJ2-5,-,-,TRBV18
CASSLFGQGGTDTQYF,TGTGCCAGCAGTTTATTCGGGCAGGGGGGCACAGATACGCAGTATTTT,16,TRBJ2-3,-,TRBD1,TRBV27
CASSRKAGQGSTNYGYTF,TGTGCCAGCAGTCGAAAGGCGGGACAGGGGTCTACTAACTATGGCTACACCTTC,18,TRBJ1-2,-,TRBD1,TRBV7-3
CASSFWGGAQSYNEQFF,TGTGCCAGCAGTTTTTGGGGGGGGGCCCAGTCCTACAATGAGCAGTTCTTC,17,TRBJ2-1,-,-,TRBV28
CASSSGTSDTDTQYF,TGTGCCAGCAGTTCCGGGACTAGCGACACAGATACGCAGTATTTT,15,TRBJ2-3,-,TRBD2,TRBV6-5
CAITTGTRDEKLFF,TGTGCAATTACCACAGGAACAAGGGATGAAAAACTGTTTTTT,14,TRBJ1-4,-,-,TRBV30
CASSDFVGVLSGNTIYF,TGTGCCAGCAGTGATTTCGTCGGGGTTTTATCTGGAAACACCATATATTTT,17,TRBJ1-3,-,-,TRBV6-1
CASSASGSTDTQYF,TGTGCCAGCAGCGCAAGCGGGTCCACAGATACGCAGTATTTT,14,TRBJ2-3,-,-,TRBV9
CASSSQGWTDTQYF,TGCGCCAGCAGCTCACAGGGTTGGACAGATACGCAGTATTTT,14,TRBJ2-3,-,-,TRBV5-1